These 32 T cell receptor beta chains share one sample of origin, sequenced in a study of T cells after posttransplantation cyclophosphamide. Busulfan-fludarabine conditioning, marrow transplant, and cyclophosphamide on days +3 and +4 were administered. Profiling relied on immunoSEQ multiplex PCR, and the TCRdb table lists in-frame clones only, not all of them. The sample holds around 17,000 clones, about 77% seen once. The sequenced sample was CD8+ T cells sorted from PBMCs, obtained 1903 days after a stem cell transplant with posttransplant cyclophosphamide. Receptors were obtained from a female patient in her forties who received an allogeneic stem cell transplant from a related donor, was CMV-positive, and had no GVHD. The graft donor may account for some of the T cells.

The V and J genes are TRBV7-9 and TRBJ2-7; D perhaps matches TRBD1 (6 bases). This CDR3 is built from 14 residues. Germline V gene data show CDR1 as SEHNR and CDR2 as FQNEAQ (reference sequence). V was trimmed by 1 base and J by 6 bases, leaving 13 bases between them. CDR3 loop: CASSLVREGVEQYF. The CDR3 region has the DNA TGTGCCAGCAGCTTAGTTCGTGAGGGGGTCGAGCAGTACTTC.

V gene TRBV25-1 combines with J gene TRBJ1-3; D gene ambiguous. V was trimmed by 1 base and J by 1 base, leaving 11 bases between them. Germline V gene sequence: CDR1 MGHDK, CDR2 SYGVNS. The CDR3 sequence is 16 residues long. Written as DNA, the CDR3 is TGTGCCAGCAGTGAATTCATCCCGGGTTCTGGAAACACCATATATTTT. It codes for CASSEFIPGSGNTIYF. The entire variable domain, with the rest obtained from reference TRBV25-1 and TRBJ1-3, is as follows: EADIYQTPRYLVIGTGKKITLECSQTMGHDKMYWYQQDPGMELHLIHYSYGVNSTEKGDLSSESTVSRIRTEHFPLTLESARPSHTSQYLCASSEFIPGSGNTIYFGEGSWLTVV.

V is TRBV25-1 and J is TRBJ2-1; 14 bases fit TRBD2. CDR3 length: 18 amino acids. V lost 4 bases, J lost 1 base, and 6 bases stayed unmatched. Germline loops: CDR1 MGHDK, CDR2 SYGVNS. CDR3 sequence reads: CASSARLAGGRSYNEQFF. Here the CDR3 DNA reads TGTGCCAGCAGTGCCCGACTAGCGGGGGGGCGATCCTACAATGAGCAGTTCTTC.

This sequence joins TRBV5-4 and TRBJ2-7, with 8 bases lining up with TRBD1. This CDR3 contains 14 residues. Germline values: CDR1 SGHNT, CDR2 YYREEE (reference sequence). The V gene end was trimmed by 4 bases and the J gene end by 2 bases; junction bases not matched to a gene: 5. CDR3 protein: CASSPDRGPYEQYF. The CDR3 DNA follows: TGTGCCAGCAGCCCAGACAGGGGCCCCTACGAGCAGTACTTC.

The gene calls are TRBV5-1 and TRBJ2-3; D ambiguous. This CDR3 spans 15 amino acids. The V gene's germline CDR1 is SGHRS and CDR2 YFSETQ. The germline V and J ends were trimmed by 3 bases and 0 bases, with 11 bases remaining between them. The CDR3 sequence: CASSSYSSSTDTQYF. Written as DNA, the CDR3 is TGCGCCAGCAGCTCTTACAGTTCTAGCACAGATACGCAGTATTTT.

The chain has TRBV5-1 and TRBJ2-5, with D possibly TRBD2 on 5 matching bases. CDR1 is SGHRS, CDR2 YFSETQ, per germline. The CDR3 length is 15 residues. Trimming took 4 bases from V and 10 from J, leaving 23 bases between them. CDR3 DNA: TGCGCCAGCAGCAACCCAGAATATCTTCGGGAAGGCCAGTACTTC. Protein: CASSNPEYLREGQYF. Filled out from reference TRBV5-1 and TRBJ2-5, the complete variable domain reads KAGVTQTPRYLIKTRGQQVTLSCSPISGHRSVSWYQQTPGQGLQFLFEYFSETQRNKGNFPGRFSGRQFSNSRSEMNVSTLELGDSALYLCASSNPEYLREGQYFGPGTRLLVL.

V and J are TRBV7-2 and TRBJ2-7; 8 positions agree with TRBD1. The CDR3 runs 14 residues. Trimming took 4 bases from V and 0 from J; bases not matched to a gene: 2. The germline gives CDR1 SGHTA, CDR2 FQGNSA. This CDR3 reads CASSSDRGSYEQYF. As DNA, the CDR3 is TGTGCCAGCAGCTCCGACAGGGGCTCCTACGAGCAGTACTTC.

V is TRBV27 and J is TRBJ1-6; D is uncertain. Per the germline V gene, CDR1 is MNHEY and CDR2 is SMNVEV (reference sequence). The CDR3 totals 14 residues. V was clipped by 2 bases and J by 9 bases, with 11 bases between them. CDR3 in DNA: TGTGCCAGCAGTTTAAGAGGTGGGTTTTCACCCCTCCACTTT. It translates to CASSLRGGFSPLHF.

The gene calls are TRBV4-1 and TRBJ2-7, with TRBD1 identical over 9 bases. Germline CDR1 MGHRA, CDR2 YSYEKL. This CDR3 region has 16 residues. Losses at the gene ends were 4 bases for V and 4 bases for J; bases not matched to a gene: 11. CDR3 amino acids: CASSLSSGTGLYEQYF. CDR3 DNA: TGCGCCAGCAGCCTTAGCTCCGGGACAGGGCTTTACGAGCAGTACTTC.

The chain has TRBV5-1 and TRBJ1-4; tentative D call: TRBD1 (6 bases). Germline V gene sequence: CDR1 SGHRS, CDR2 YFSETQ. The V end was cut by 6 bases, the J end by 6 bases, with 18 bases between. The CDR3 loop spans 15 amino acids. The CDR3 protein is CASTSWGGRYEKLFF. The CDR3 DNA reads TGCGCCAGCACCTCGTGGGGGGGGCGCTATGAAAAACTGTTTTTT.

The rearrangement links TRBV29-1 to TRBJ2-5; 10 nucleotides agree with TRBD2. The CDR3 length is 15 residues. Germline trimming cut 2 bases from V and 2 bases from J; bases unmatched to any gene: 5. Germline-derived CDR1 and CDR2 are SQVTM and ANQGSEA. The CDR3 coding sequence is TGCAGCGTTGAAACCCTAGCGGGGGTACAAGAGACCCAGTACTTC. Encoded protein: CSVETLAGVQETQYF.

The chain combines TRBV4-3 with TRBJ2-7, with 7 bases identical to TRBD1. This CDR3 contains 13 residues. Germline CDR1 LGHNA, CDR2 YSLEER. V was clipped by 2 bases and J by 6 bases; unmatched bases: 4. CDR3 region: CASSQNQGVEQYF. The CDR3 DNA sequence: TGCGCCAGCAGCCAAAACCAGGGGGTCGAGCAGTACTTC.

The chain has TRBV9 and TRBJ2-1; D is perhaps TRBD2 (5 bases). The ends were cut back, 0 bases at V and 8 bases at J, with 15 bases in the middle. Germline V gene lookup returns CDR1 SGDLS and CDR2 YYNGEE. The CDR3 runs to 15 residues. The CDR3 DNA sequence: TGTGCCAGCAGCGTAGCTGGCTTCAAGGAGGATGAGCAGTTCTTC. Protein sequence: CASSVAGFKEDEQFF.

The rearrangement links TRBV18 to TRBJ2-7; D gene unclear. V was trimmed by 0 bases and J by 2 bases, leaving 14 bases between them. CDR1 is KGHSH, CDR2 LQKENI, per germline. There are 16 residues in the CDR3. The CDR3 loop reads CASSPPMRDSAYEQYF. CDR3 nucleotide sequence: TGTGCCAGCTCACCACCGATGCGCGATTCTGCCTACGAGCAGTACTTC.

The gene calls are TRBV4-1 and TRBJ1-2; 9 bases map to TRBD1. CDR3 length: 15 residues. The germline CDR1 and CDR2 sequences are MGHRA and YSYEKL. Unmatched junction bases numbered 4, after V lost 1 base and J lost 4 bases. CDR3 DNA: TGCGCCAGCAGCCAAGGGACAGGGGATATCTATGGCTACACCTTC. It yields the protein CASSQGTGDIYGYTF.

This chain uses TRBV4-1 with TRBJ1-5, with D perhaps TRBD1 (6 bases). CDR3 length equals 15 residues. V lost 2 bases to trimming and J lost 4 bases, with 12 bases between them. Per germline, CDR1 MGHRA and CDR2 YSYEKL. The CDR3 bases are TGCGCCAGCAGCCAAAGGGGAACAGGGAATCAGCCCCAGCATTTT. Translating gives CASSQRGTGNQPQHF.

The V and J genes are TRBV11-2 and TRBJ2-7, with unresolved D. Germline V gives CDR1 SGHAT, CDR2 FQNNGV. CDR3 length equals 15 residues. V shed 3 bases and J shed 0 bases, with 12 bases lying between them. CDR3 loop: CASSFFGQSSYEQYF. CDR3 in DNA: TGTGCCAGCAGCTTTTTTGGGCAGAGCTCCTACGAGCAGTACTTC.

The chain uses TRBV2 and TRBJ2-1; maybe TRBD1 (5 bases). With 4 bases removed from V and 4 bases from J, the gap between germline ends came to 8 bases. The CDR3 loop spans 13 amino acids. In germline, CDR1 is SNHLY, CDR2 FYNNEI. Here the CDR3 reads CASSVRAYNEQFF. The DNA for the CDR3 is TGTGCCAGCAGTGTCAGGGCTTACAATGAGCAGTTCTTC.

The gene calls are TRBV5-5 and TRBJ2-7; 11 nucleotides align to TRBD1. CDR1 and CDR2 (germline): SGHKS, YYEKEE (reference sequence). The CDR3 spans 14 residues. J was trimmed by 6 bases and V by 3 bases; bases with no gene match: 5. CDR3 sequence: CASSYGQGAIEQYF. The CDR3 DNA reads TGTGCCAGCAGCTACGGACAGGGGGCCATCGAGCAGTACTTC.

The V gene is TRBV4-1, the J gene TRBJ2-5; perhaps TRBD1 as D (7 bases). The V gene lost 4 bases and the J gene lost 5 bases, with 14 bases spanning the gap. In germline, CDR1 is MGHRA, CDR2 YSYEKL. The CDR3 is 14 amino acids. The CDR3 DNA reads TGCGCCAGCAGCCCCTTGACAGGGAGGGAGACCCAGTACTTC. This sequence encodes CASSPLTGRETQYF.

The chain's CDR3 is CASSPGTSEYQETQYF. DNA for the CDR3: TGTGCCAGCTCACCTGGGACTAGCGAGTACCAAGAGACCCAGTACTTC. The chain employs TRBV18 and TRBJ2-5; TRBD2 matches at 10 bases. The CDR3 contains 16 residues. Germline assignment: CDR1 KGHSH and CDR2 LQKENI. V gave up 3 bases and J gave up 0 bases; unmatched junction bases: 4.

The chain joins TRBV7-9 to TRBJ2-2; no definite D call. The V gene lost 5 bases and the J gene lost 8 bases, with 15 bases spanning the gap. The CDR3 totals 14 residues. Germline CDR1 is SEHNR and CDR2 is FQNEAQ (reference sequence). CDR3: CASSPRNGLGELFF. DNA of the CDR3: TGTGCCAGCAGCCCCAGAAATGGGCTAGGGGAGCTGTTTTTT.

This sequence joins TRBV2 and TRBJ2-5; D may be TRBD1 (6 bases). CDR3 length: 14 residues. The V end lost 10 bases, the J end lost 4 bases, and 19 bases lay between the germline ends. CDR1 SNHLY and CDR2 FYNNEI come from the germline V gene. The CDR3 region is CATRGLGSAETQYF. CDR3 DNA sequence: TGTGCCACCAGGGGTTTGGGGAGTGCAGAGACCCAGTACTTC.

The J gene is TRBJ2-5, the V gene TRBV25-1, with D possibly TRBD1 on 5 matching bases. Trimming pared 0 bases from V and 5 bases from J, leaving 10 bases between. Per germline, CDR1 MGHDK and CDR2 SYGVNS. CDR3 size: 14 residues. Here the CDR3 DNA reads TGTGCCAGCAGTGAATACAGGGCTGGGGAGACCCAGTACTTC. Translated, it gives CASSEYRAGETQYF.

V and J are TRBV2 and TRBJ2-6, with D possibly TRBD2 on 5 matching bases. Germline CDR1 and CDR2: SNHLY and FYNNEI. Trimming took off 8 bases at V and 2 bases at J, with 7 bases between the two ends. The CDR3 spans 13 residues. CDR3 in DNA: TGTGCCAGCGCGAGGGCTGGGGCCAACGTCCTGACTTTC. Its protein is CASARAGANVLTF.

This sequence joins TRBV27 and TRBJ2-5, with TRBD2 matching 8 bases. J lost 5 bases, V lost 4 bases, and 12 bases had no gene match. Germline CDR1 is MNHEY and CDR2 is SMNVEV (reference sequence). The CDR3 spans 16 residues. CDR3 sequence: CASSSLRLARRETQYF. CDR3 in DNA: TGTGCCAGCAGTTCCCTCCGACTAGCGCGCCGGGAGACCCAGTACTTC.

The chain joins TRBV9 to TRBJ1-5, with D perhaps matching TRBD1 (5 bases). Germline CDR1 reads SGDLS; CDR2 reads YYNGEE. Trimming pared 4 bases from V and 4 bases from J, leaving 15 bases between. This CDR3 contains 15 residues. CDR3 protein: CASSPGGVENQPQHF. In DNA form, the CDR3 reads TGTGCCAGCAGCCCGGGGGGGGTCGAGAATCAGCCCCAGCATTTT.

This clone was seen once. This chain connects TRBV5-8 to TRBJ1-2, with D possibly TRBD1 on 5 matching bases. The V end lost 3 bases, the J end lost 5 bases, and 11 bases lay between the germline ends. There are 13 residues in the CDR3. The germline gives CDR1 SGHTS, CDR2 YDEGEE. Written as DNA, the CDR3 is TGTGCCAGCAGCTCACAGGAAGAATATGGCTACACCTTC. As protein: CASSSQEEYGYTF.

The chain recombines TRBV4-1 with TRBJ2-5, with D possibly being TRBD1 (7 bases). CDR1 and CDR2 from the germline V gene are MGHRA and YSYEKL. V gave up 1 base and J gave up 5 bases, with 20 bases separating them. CDR3 length: 17 residues. The CDR3 sequence is CASSQVRGEKGWETQYF. The CDR3 nucleotides read TGCGCCAGCAGCCAAGTCAGGGGGGAAAAGGGTTGGGAGACCCAGTACTTC.

The genes are TRBV7-3 and TRBJ2-1; weak D call: TRBD2 (5 bases). The length of the CDR3 is 13 residues. Germline values: CDR1 SGHTA, CDR2 FQGTGA. V lost 5 bases, J lost 15 bases, and 20 bases lay in between. The CDR3 loop reads CASSRQLVPLGFF. The CDR3 nucleotides read TGTGCCAGCAGCAGACAACTAGTTCCCCTTGGGTTCTTC.

CDR3 sequence reads: CASSLTGMGSYEQYF. The DNA for the CDR3 is TGTGCCAGCAGTTTGACCGGGATGGGCTCCTACGAGCAGTACTTC. The gene calls are TRBV27 and TRBJ2-7, with D possibly being TRBD2 (5 bases). V was cut by 3 bases and J by 0 bases, with 12 bases left in between. Per the germline V gene, CDR1 is MNHEY and CDR2 is SMNVEV (reference sequence). This CDR3 contains 15 residues.

This chain joins TRBV19 and TRBJ1-1; tentatively, D is TRBD1 (6 bases). V was cut by 5 bases and J by 7 bases, with 11 bases left in between. From germline, CDR1 is LNHDA and CDR2 SQIVND (reference sequence). CDR3 length equals 12 residues. The CDR3 DNA is TGTGCCAGTAGTCCCGGACAGCTTGAAGCTTTCTTT. Protein product: CASSPGQLEAFF.